The rows below give T cell receptor beta chains drawn from one sample of a study of shared clonotypes between healthy human individuals. TCRdb keeps only in-frame clones here, not all; method: immunoSEQ multiplex PCR. Here the sample spans 550,000 to 800,000 clones, around 90% being singletons. Sequenced: memory CD8+ T cells from PBMCs. These TCRs come from a man in his late teens or twenties in good health. Some clones in this sample may be carry-over from other donors' samples. The CDR3 runs from the conserved cysteine through the conserved F or W. The D gene is left open where the match is weak. Only some rows state a clone size, as once, few, many or a class for expanded clones.

clone_size: .
j_call: TRBJ2-7
v_call: TRBV4-1
d_call: .
cdr3_length: 17
cdr3_nt: TGCGCCAGCAGCCAAAGGACGGGAACGGAGCCAGCCTACGAGCAGTACTTC
cdr3_aa: CASSQRTGTEPAYEQYF

clone_size: .
j_call: TRBJ1-5
v_call: TRBV7-6
d_call: .
cdr3_length: 16
cdr3_nt: TGTGCCAGCAGCTTAGCGCAGTCGCGGGGAGATCAGCCCCAGCATTTT
cdr3_aa: CASSLAQSRGDQPQHF

clone_size: .
j_call: TRBJ1-4
v_call: TRBV7-9
d_call: .
cdr3_length: 13
cdr3_nt: TGTGCCAGCAGCCCTCCTACAAACGAAAAACTGTTTTTT
cdr3_aa: CASSPPTNEKLFF

clone_size: .
j_call: TRBJ2-3
v_call: TRBV10-1
d_call: TRBD1
cdr3_length: 16
cdr3_nt: TGCGCCAGCAGTCCTACGACAGGGGAACAAGCAGATACGCAGTATTTT
cdr3_aa: CASSPTTGEQADTQYF

clone_size: .
j_call: TRBJ2-5
v_call: TRBV13
d_call: TRBD2
cdr3_length: 16
cdr3_nt: TGTGCCAGCAGCTTAGTCGCGGGGGGCCAGGGGGAGACCCAGTACTTC
cdr3_aa: CASSLVAGGQGETQYF

clone_size: .
j_call: TRBJ1-1
v_call: TRBV7-8
d_call: .
cdr3_length: 14
cdr3_nt: TGTGCCAGCAGCTTAGGGGGGGGGTCCACTGAAGCTTTCTTT
cdr3_aa: CASSLGGGSTEAFF

clone_size: .
j_call: TRBJ2-2
v_call: TRBV7-2
d_call: TRBD2
cdr3_length: 18
cdr3_nt: TGTGCCAGCAGCTTGTTTGCGGGAGGGCCCTCGGGGGGCGGGGAGCTGTTTTTT
cdr3_aa: CASSLFAGGPSGGGELFF

clone_size: .
j_call: TRBJ1-4
v_call: TRBV12-2
d_call: .
cdr3_length: 14
cdr3_nt: TGTGCAAGTCGCCCGATCATAACGGCGGAAAAACTGTTTTTT
cdr3_aa: CASRPIITAEKLFF

clone_size: .
j_call: TRBJ2-7
v_call: TRBV7-9
d_call: .
cdr3_length: 14
cdr3_nt: TGTGCCAGCAGCTTATCGACAAGAAGATACGAGCAGTACTTC
cdr3_aa: CASSLSTRRYEQYF

clone_size: .
j_call: TRBJ2-7
v_call: TRBV14
d_call: .
cdr3_length: 15
cdr3_nt: TGTGCCAGCAGCCAAGATCGGGGGACATACTACGAGCAGTACTTC
cdr3_aa: CASSQDRGTYYEQYF

clone_size: once
j_call: TRBJ2-7
v_call: TRBV29-1
d_call: .
cdr3_length: 11
cdr3_nt: TGCAGCGTTGTAGAGTCCTACGAGCAGTACTTC
cdr3_aa: CSVVESYEQYF

clone_size: .
j_call: TRBJ2-1
v_call: TRBV5-1
d_call: .
cdr3_length: 13
cdr3_nt: TGCGCCAGCAGCTTGGACCAAGGAAGGAGACCGTTCTTC
cdr3_aa: CASSLDQGRRPFF

clone_size: .
j_call: TRBJ1-3
v_call: TRBV9
d_call: TRBD1
cdr3_length: 16
cdr3_nt: TGTGCCAGCAGCAAACTCGACAGGGCGAATGGAAACACCATATATTTT
cdr3_aa: CASSKLDRANGNTIYF

clone_size: .
j_call: TRBJ2-7
v_call: TRBV27
d_call: .
cdr3_length: 14
cdr3_nt: TGTGCCAGCAGTTTCTCCGGGACGGACTACGAGCAGTACTTC
cdr3_aa: CASSFSGTDYEQYF

clone_size: .
j_call: TRBJ2-7
v_call: TRBV28
d_call: .
cdr3_length: 18
cdr3_nt: TGTGCCAGCAGTTTACGTCCCAAGTTACGAGCGCGCTCCTACGAGCAGTACTTC
cdr3_aa: CASSLRPKLRARSYEQYF

clone_size: .
j_call: TRBJ2-6
v_call: TRBV27
d_call: .
cdr3_length: 15
cdr3_nt: TGTGCCAGCAGTTTGATAGGGACCGGGGCCAACGTCCTGACTTTC
cdr3_aa: CASSLIGTGANVLTF

clone_size: .
j_call: TRBJ2-7
v_call: TRBV4-1
d_call: TRBD2
cdr3_length: 15
cdr3_nt: TGCGCCAGCAGCCAAAGGACTAGCGGGAGCTCCGAGCAGTACTTC
cdr3_aa: CASSQRTSGSSEQYF

clone_size: .
j_call: TRBJ2-2
v_call: TRBV14
d_call: .
cdr3_length: 14
cdr3_nt: TGTGCCAGCAGCCAAGGTTCATTCACCGGGGAGCTGTTTTTT
cdr3_aa: CASSQGSFTGELFF

clone_size: .
j_call: TRBJ1-5
v_call: TRBV6-5
d_call: .
cdr3_length: 15
cdr3_nt: TGTGCCAGCAGTTCACTAGTAGGAGGCAATCAGCCCCAGCATTTT
cdr3_aa: CASSSLVGGNQPQHF

clone_size: .
j_call: TRBJ2-4
v_call: TRBV29-1
d_call: .
cdr3_length: 11
cdr3_nt: TGCGGCGTTGAAAGGGGGGGAGCTCAGTACTTC
cdr3_aa: CGVERGGAQYF

clone_size: .
j_call: TRBJ2-7
v_call: TRBV29-1
d_call: .
cdr3_length: 12
cdr3_nt: TGCAGCGTTGAGGGACCCTACTACGAGCAGTACTTC
cdr3_aa: CSVEGPYYEQYF

clone_size: .
j_call: TRBJ2-6
v_call: TRBV27
d_call: .
cdr3_length: 17
cdr3_nt: TGTGCCAGCAGTTTACTAACCGAGCTAGCTGGGGCCAACGTCCTGACTTTC
cdr3_aa: CASSLLTELAGANVLTF

clone_size: .
j_call: TRBJ2-7
v_call: TRBV29-1
d_call: .
cdr3_length: 14
cdr3_nt: TGCAGCGCTAAATCGGCAGGGGTGCCCTACGAGCAGTACTTC
cdr3_aa: CSAKSAGVPYEQYF

clone_size: .
j_call: TRBJ2-3
v_call: TRBV2
d_call: .
cdr3_length: 15
cdr3_nt: TGTGCCAGCAGTGAAGCTAATACTTTGATGGATACGCAGTATTTT
cdr3_aa: CASSEANTLMDTQYF

clone_size: .
j_call: TRBJ2-1
v_call: TRBV4-1
d_call: .
cdr3_length: 15
cdr3_nt: TGCGCCAGCAGCACTCCCATAGGGTCGTGGGATGAGCAGTTCTTC
cdr3_aa: CASSTPIGSWDEQFF

clone_size: .
j_call: TRBJ2-3
v_call: TRBV27
d_call: .
cdr3_length: 15
cdr3_nt: TGTGCCAGCAGTTTATCGAGCGGAAGCACAGATACGCAGTATTTT
cdr3_aa: CASSLSSGSTDTQYF

clone_size: .
j_call: TRBJ2-7
v_call: TRBV27
d_call: .
cdr3_length: 14
cdr3_nt: TGTGCCAGCAGAACTACTCCCCGGGGTTACGAGCAGTACTTC
cdr3_aa: CASRTTPRGYEQYF

clone_size: few
j_call: TRBJ2-7
v_call: TRBV6-5
d_call: .
cdr3_length: 12
cdr3_nt: TGTGCCACTACGGGACCGACCTACGAGCAGTACTTC
cdr3_aa: CATTGPTYEQYF

clone_size: .
j_call: TRBJ1-4
v_call: TRBV9
d_call: .
cdr3_length: 14
cdr3_nt: TGTGCCAGCAGCGGCTCCGGGGGGCCCGAAAAACTGTTTTTT
cdr3_aa: CASSGSGGPEKLFF

clone_size: .
j_call: TRBJ2-7
v_call: TRBV7-9
d_call: TRBD2
cdr3_length: 13
cdr3_nt: TGTGCCAGCTCCGGAGCGGGACTCTACGAGCAGTACTTC
cdr3_aa: CASSGAGLYEQYF

clone_size: .
j_call: TRBJ2-7
v_call: TRBV28
d_call: TRBD1
cdr3_length: 17
cdr3_nt: TGTGCCAGCAGTCTTGGGGTAGGGGGACAGGGGGTCTACGAGCAGTACTTC
cdr3_aa: CASSLGVGGQGVYEQYF

clone_size: .
j_call: TRBJ2-7
v_call: TRBV27
d_call: TRBD2
cdr3_length: 16
cdr3_nt: TGTGCCAGCAGTTCATGGACTAGCGGGGACTCCTACGAGCAGTACTTC
cdr3_aa: CASSSWTSGDSYEQYF

clone_size: .
j_call: TRBJ2-3
v_call: TRBV27
d_call: TRBD1
cdr3_length: 16
cdr3_nt: TGTGCCAGCAGTTTGAGGGACAGGGAATTCACAGATACGCAGTATTTT
cdr3_aa: CASSLRDREFTDTQYF

clone_size: .
j_call: TRBJ1-2
v_call: TRBV28
d_call: .
cdr3_length: 15
cdr3_nt: TGTGCCAGCAGCCAAAGAACAGTTGGGAGCTATGGCTACACCTTC
cdr3_aa: CASSQRTVGSYGYTF

clone_size: .
j_call: TRBJ1-2
v_call: TRBV19
d_call: TRBD1
cdr3_length: 18
cdr3_nt: TGTGCCAGTAGTATCGACGAAGGACAGGGAGGTCTCTACTATGGCTACACCTTC
cdr3_aa: CASSIDEGQGGLYYGYTF

clone_size: .
j_call: TRBJ2-7
v_call: TRBV6-5
d_call: TRBD1
cdr3_length: 14
cdr3_nt: TGTGCCAGCAGTTATAGGACAGGGCACTACGAGCAGTACTTC
cdr3_aa: CASSYRTGHYEQYF

clone_size: once
j_call: TRBJ2-3
v_call: TRBV28
d_call: TRBD2
cdr3_length: 17
cdr3_nt: TGTGCCAGCAGTTTAGGGTTCGGGGGGTCGGTGCAAGATACGCAGTATTTT
cdr3_aa: CASSLGFGGSVQDTQYF

clone_size: .
j_call: TRBJ2-3
v_call: TRBV5-1
d_call: TRBD2
cdr3_length: 14
cdr3_nt: TGCGCCAGCAGCCCGAGGACTAGCTCAGATACGCAGTATTTT
cdr3_aa: CASSPRTSSDTQYF

clone_size: .
j_call: TRBJ1-5
v_call: TRBV5-6
d_call: .
cdr3_length: 19
cdr3_nt: TGTGCCAGCAGCTTGTGGACCCACCGGTCGGGATATAGCAATCAGCCCCAGCATTTT
cdr3_aa: CASSLWTHRSGYSNQPQHF

clone_size: once
j_call: TRBJ1-1
v_call: TRBV6-6
d_call: .
cdr3_length: 13
cdr3_nt: TGTGCCAGCAGTAGAGACTCTCCCGCTGAAGCTTTCTTT
cdr3_aa: CASSRDSPAEAFF

clone_size: .
j_call: TRBJ1-5
v_call: TRBV27
d_call: .
cdr3_length: 12
cdr3_nt: TGTGCCAGCAGCGAAACCAATCAGCCCCAGCATTTT
cdr3_aa: CASSETNQPQHF

clone_size: .
j_call: TRBJ1-1
v_call: TRBV29-1
d_call: .
cdr3_length: 12
cdr3_nt: TGCAGCGCAGCGGGACTTGGGGCTGAAGCTTTCTTT
cdr3_aa: CSAAGLGAEAFF

clone_size: .
j_call: TRBJ1-1
v_call: TRBV5-1
d_call: .
cdr3_length: 16
cdr3_nt: TGCGCCAGCAGCTTGGTTAGGACGGACATGAACACTGAAGCTTTCTTT
cdr3_aa: CASSLVRTDMNTEAFF

clone_size: .
j_call: TRBJ2-4
v_call: TRBV7-9
d_call: .
cdr3_length: 14
cdr3_nt: TGTGCCAGCAGCCTCGGACAGCCCAAAAACATTCAGTACTTC
cdr3_aa: CASSLGQPKNIQYF

clone_size: .
j_call: TRBJ1-2
v_call: TRBV29-1
d_call: .
cdr3_length: 11
cdr3_nt: TGCAGTTGCAGGGGAGGGATTGGCTACACCTTC
cdr3_aa: CSCRGGIGYTF

clone_size: .
j_call: TRBJ2-7
v_call: TRBV28
d_call: TRBD1
cdr3_length: 14
cdr3_nt: TGTGCCAGCAGTCAAGGGACAGGGGCTGACGAGCAGTACTTC
cdr3_aa: CASSQGTGADEQYF

clone_size: .
j_call: TRBJ2-7
v_call: TRBV9
d_call: TRBD1
cdr3_length: 15
cdr3_nt: TGTGCCAGCAGCGTAAGTGGGACAGGGGGGAACGAGCAGTACTTC
cdr3_aa: CASSVSGTGGNEQYF

clone_size: .
j_call: TRBJ2-7
v_call: TRBV11-2
d_call: .
cdr3_length: 13
cdr3_nt: TGTGCCAGCAGCGCCGGGTTCTACTACGAGCAGTACTTC
cdr3_aa: CASSAGFYYEQYF

clone_size: .
j_call: TRBJ2-1
v_call: TRBV13
d_call: TRBD2
cdr3_length: 16
cdr3_nt: TGTGCCAGCAGTCACTGGTCGGGAGGGTTAGGGAATGAGCAGTTCTTC
cdr3_aa: CASSHWSGGLGNEQFF

clone_size: .
j_call: TRBJ2-6
v_call: TRBV9
d_call: .
cdr3_length: 15
cdr3_nt: TGTGCCTCCGGGGGTTTGAGCTCTGGGGCCAACGTCCTGACTTTC
cdr3_aa: CASGGLSSGANVLTF

clone_size: .
j_call: TRBJ1-5
v_call: TRBV18
d_call: TRBD1
cdr3_length: 14
cdr3_nt: TGTGCCAGCTCACCGGACAGGGGGGATCAGCCCCAGCATTTT
cdr3_aa: CASSPDRGDQPQHF

clone_size: once
j_call: TRBJ2-5
v_call: TRBV19
d_call: .
cdr3_length: 14
cdr3_nt: TGTGCCAGTAGTGATAGCGACTACGTCGGGGCCCAGTACTTC
cdr3_aa: CASSDSDYVGAQYF

clone_size: .
j_call: TRBJ1-1
v_call: TRBV10-1
d_call: TRBD1
cdr3_length: 12
cdr3_nt: TGCGCCAGCAGTGACCTTACAGGGGTTGCTTTCTTT
cdr3_aa: CASSDLTGVAFF

clone_size: .
j_call: TRBJ2-3
v_call: TRBV28
d_call: TRBD1
cdr3_length: 14
cdr3_nt: TGTGCCAGCAAAGGGACAGGGATAGCAGATACGCAGTATTTT
cdr3_aa: CASKGTGIADTQYF

clone_size: .
j_call: TRBJ1-1
v_call: TRBV15
d_call: .
cdr3_length: 14
cdr3_nt: TGTGCCACCAGCAGCCTAACTAGAGACACTGAAGCTTTCTTT
cdr3_aa: CATSSLTRDTEAFF

clone_size: .
j_call: TRBJ1-2
v_call: TRBV7-2
d_call: .
cdr3_length: 16
cdr3_nt: TGTGCCAGCAGCGGGACACCCACAAGATCTAACTATGGCTACACCTTC
cdr3_aa: CASSGTPTRSNYGYTF

clone_size: .
j_call: TRBJ2-1
v_call: TRBV7-9
d_call: .
cdr3_length: 14
cdr3_nt: TGTGCCAGCAGCCCCGAGGCCTCCTACAATGAGCAGTTCTTC
cdr3_aa: CASSPEASYNEQFF

clone_size: .
j_call: TRBJ2-1
v_call: TRBV9
d_call: .
cdr3_length: 14
cdr3_nt: TGTGCCAGCAGCGTGGGGGGGCGAGACAATGAGCAGTTCTTC
cdr3_aa: CASSVGGRDNEQFF

clone_size: once
j_call: TRBJ2-1
v_call: TRBV7-9
d_call: TRBD2
cdr3_length: 16
cdr3_nt: TGTGCCAGCAGACTCAGGACTAGCGGGAGGGTCGATGAGCAGTTCTTC
cdr3_aa: CASRLRTSGRVDEQFF